This is a list of T cell receptor beta chains from one sample in a study of shared clonotypes between healthy human individuals. The method was immunoSEQ multiplex PCR; TCRdb's version includes in-frame clones alone and lacks a portion of them. The sample has 300,000 to 350,000 clones; more than 60% are singletons. What was sequenced was memory CD4+ T cells sorted from blood. All receptors come from a man aged 25-45 years in good health. Both conserved end residues are part of each CDR3. Each record gives: V gene, J gene, D gene, clone size, CDR3 DNA, CDR3 protein. A D gene is named only where the DNA matches it firmly. Size tells how often a clone was seen (once, few, many) or the class of an expanded clone, and some rows leave it out.

v_gene: TRBV14
j_gene: TRBJ2-1
d_gene: .
abundance: .
CDR3nt: TGTGCCAGCAGCCAAGACTCCTTAGGGGGGGGGCAGTTCTTC
CDR3aa: CASSQDSLGGGQFF

v_gene: TRBV30
j_gene: TRBJ2-7
d_gene: .
abundance: .
CDR3nt: TGTGCCTGGAGTGTAATGGGGGGACGAGAGCAGTACTTC
CDR3aa: CAWSVMGGREQYF

v_gene: TRBV11-2
j_gene: TRBJ2-7
d_gene: .
abundance: .
CDR3nt: TGTGCCAGCAGCCAGGGGGGAAGGGGGTTCCCCTACGAGCAGTACTTC
CDR3aa: CASSQGGRGFPYEQYF

v_gene: TRBV10-3
j_gene: TRBJ2-7
d_gene: .
abundance: .
CDR3nt: TGTGCCATAGGACAGCAAGACTACGAGCAGTACTTC
CDR3aa: CAIGQQDYEQYF

v_gene: TRBV4-2
j_gene: TRBJ2-3
d_gene: TRBD1
abundance: .
CDR3nt: TGTGCCAGCAGCCAAACAGGGGCTCTTTTCACAGATACGCAGTATTTT
CDR3aa: CASSQTGALFTDTQYF

v_gene: TRBV2
j_gene: TRBJ1-5
d_gene: TRBD1
abundance: .
CDR3nt: TGTGCCAGCGGAGGGACAGGAGAGGATCAGCCCCAGCATTTT
CDR3aa: CASGGTGEDQPQHF

v_gene: TRBV5-6
j_gene: TRBJ2-7
d_gene: TRBD2
abundance: .
CDR3nt: TGTGCCAGCAGCAGGACTAGCGGGGTGTTATACGAGCAGTACTTC
CDR3aa: CASSRTSGVLYEQYF

v_gene: TRBV19
j_gene: TRBJ2-7
d_gene: TRBD1
abundance: .
CDR3nt: TGTGCCAGTAGCGGACAGGGGGTCAAAGGCGAGCAGTACTTC
CDR3aa: CASSGQGVKGEQYF

v_gene: TRBV30
j_gene: TRBJ1-2
d_gene: .
abundance: .
CDR3nt: TGTGCCTGGAGTGAGGACTATGGCTACACCTTC
CDR3aa: CAWSEDYGYTF

v_gene: TRBV10-3
j_gene: TRBJ2-5
d_gene: .
abundance: .
CDR3nt: TGTGCCATCAGTGAGGGTTCAGAACAAGAGACCCAGTACTTC
CDR3aa: CAISEGSEQETQYF

v_gene: TRBV19
j_gene: TRBJ2-3
d_gene: .
abundance: .
CDR3nt: TGTGCCAGTAGCTCAGGGGTCCTCGGGGATACGCAGTATTTT
CDR3aa: CASSSGVLGDTQYF

v_gene: TRBV2
j_gene: TRBJ2-5
d_gene: .
abundance: .
CDR3nt: TGTGCCAGCAGCTACATTGAGGGAGAGACCCAGTACTTC
CDR3aa: CASSYIEGETQYF

v_gene: TRBV5-1
j_gene: TRBJ1-1
d_gene: .
abundance: few
CDR3nt: TGCGCCAGCAGCTTGGGCCACGCTGGTCTGAACACTGAAGCTTTCTTT
CDR3aa: CASSLGHAGLNTEAFF

v_gene: TRBV29-1
j_gene: TRBJ2-1
d_gene: .
abundance: .
CDR3nt: TGCAGCGTTGAAGGGGGCGGGTCCCCGTACAATGAGCAGTTCTTC
CDR3aa: CSVEGGGSPYNEQFF

v_gene: TRBV5-6
j_gene: TRBJ2-2
d_gene: TRBD2
abundance: few
CDR3nt: TGTGCCAGCAGCCTGCGGACTAGCGGGAGAAAAGCCGGGGAGCTGTTTTTT
CDR3aa: CASSLRTSGRKAGELFF